These 18 T cell receptor beta chains came from one sample sequenced in a study of T cells in Graves' hyperthyroidism and ophthalmopathy. Amplification targeted TCR beta CDR3 regions from RNA transcripts. With the HTBI primer set, the TCR CDR3 went through a first round of RT-PCR. MiXCR was run by TCRdb on the multiplex PCR reads, yielding one entry per CDR3 protein. This table holds 600,000 to 650,000 distinct CDR3 sequences, around 21% found once. Sample: blood. The source is a man younger than 40 with Graves' ophthalmopathy.

This clonotype has a count of ten or more. The chain joins TRBV7-2 to TRBJ2-5, with 7 bases lining up with TRBD2. The CDR3 has 16 amino acids. Germline V gene data show CDR1 as SGHTA and CDR2 as FQGNSA. The ends lost 3 bases at V and 5 bases at J; junction bases unmatched: 12. The CDR3 reads CASSLSIAGPGETQYF. For the CDR3, the DNA is TGTGCCAGCAGCTTGTCTATAGCGGGCCCCGGGGAGACCCAGTACTTC.

The chain uses TRBV6-1 and TRBJ2-6; 7 positions agree with TRBD1. With 7 bases clipped from V and 0 bases from J, the junction kept 9 bases outside the gene matches. Germline V CDR1 and CDR2: MNHNS, SASEGT. The CDR3 is 17 residues long. The CDR3 loop reads CASTHWTGLSGANVLTF. CDR3 sequence (DNA): TGTGCCAGCACCCACTGGACAGGTCTCTCTGGGGCCAACGTCCTGACTTTC.

The table lists this clonotype with a few counts. The chain couples TRBV28 to TRBJ1-3, with D possibly being TRBD1 (6 bases). The CDR3 totals 15 residues. V was trimmed by 3 bases and J by 4 bases, leaving 13 bases between them. Germline V gene sequence: CDR1 MDHEN, CDR2 SYDVKM. The CDR3 region has the DNA TGTGCCAGCAGTTTGGGGGGCGAGGGAGGAAACACCATATATTTT. Protein sequence: CASSLGGEGGNTIYF.

This clonotype was counted between two and nine times. The V call is TRBV6-5, the J call TRBJ2-1; D uncertain. The ends were cut back, 2 bases at V and 6 bases at J, with 14 bases in the middle. The germline gives CDR1 MNHEY, CDR2 SVGAGI. The CDR3 covers 15 residues. CDR3 residues: CASSYGYVFGNEQFF. The CDR3, as DNA: TGTGCCAGCAGTTACGGGTATGTGTTCGGCAATGAGCAGTTCTTC.

This clonotype was observed a few times. This chain uses TRBV7-8 with TRBJ2-7; D might be TRBD2 (5 bases). The CDR3 is 13 residues long. Germline assignment: CDR1 SGHVS and CDR2 FQNEAQ. Trimming removed 3 bases at V and 6 bases at J, with 12 bases between. The CDR3: CASSFGEYIEQYF. Here the CDR3 DNA reads TGTGCCAGCAGCTTCGGGGAGTATATCGAGCAGTACTTC.

The sample holds a few counts of this clonotype. The chain carries TRBV28 and TRBJ2-3; D gene uncertain. The CDR3 is 13 residues long. Deletions cut 1 base from V and 5 bases from J, with 7 bases between. CDR1 is MDHEN and CDR2 is SYDVKM in the germline V gene. Here the CDR3 reads CASSLFAQDTQYF. Written as DNA, the CDR3 is TGTGCCAGCAGTTTATTTGCACAAGATACGCAGTATTTT.

The chain employs TRBV5-6 and TRBJ2-7; D might be TRBD2 (6 bases). From germline, CDR1 is SGHDT and CDR2 YYEEEE. Trimming removed 0 bases from V and 3 bases from J, with 13 bases in between. The CDR3 length is 15 residues. CDR3 nucleotides: TGTGCCAGCAGCTTGGGGCCAGCGGGTTTCTACGAGCAGTACTTC. This gives the protein CASSLGPAGFYEQYF.

V usage is TRBV10-3 and J usage is TRBJ2-5; TRBD1 matches 11 bases. Germline V gene lookup returns CDR1 ENHRY and CDR2 SYGVKD. CDR3 length: 14 amino acids. Trimming removed 4 bases from V and 5 bases from J; junction bases left unmatched: 3. CDR3 sequence: CAISVRDRGETQYF. DNA of the CDR3: TGTGCCATCAGTGTCAGGGACAGGGGGGAGACCCAGTACTTC.

The chain links TRBV4-1 to TRBJ2-5; D unresolved. The CDR3 extends over 13 amino acids. The germline V gene has CDR1 MGHRA and CDR2 YSYEKL. The V gene lost 3 bases and the J gene lost 5 bases, with 10 bases spanning the gap. The CDR3 protein is CASSHRPAETQYF. CDR3 nucleotides: TGCGCCAGCAGCCACCGGCCGGCTGAGACCCAGTACTTC.

This clonotype was seen a few times. The chain recombines TRBV12-3 or TRBV12-4 with TRBJ2-3; D may be TRBD1 (5 bases). The germline V and J ends were trimmed by 1 base and 5 bases, with 13 bases remaining between them. The CDR3 contains 15 residues. CDR3 in amino acids: CASSLGRRRGDTQYF. The CDR3 nucleotides are TGTGCCAGCAGTTTAGGCCGTCGTAGGGGAGATACGCAGTATTTT.

This clonotype has more than one count but fewer than ten. This chain connects TRBV3-1 to TRBJ2-5; D remains ambiguous. The V and J ends lost 2 bases and 2 bases respectively, with 9 bases between them. The CDR3 is made up of 14 amino acids. Germline CDR1 reads LGHDT; CDR2 reads YNNKEL (reference sequence). The CDR3 DNA is TGTGCCAGCAGCCAACGCGCGACTCAAGAGACCCAGTACTTC. Residues: CASSQRATQETQYF.

This chain links TRBV20-1 with TRBJ1-5, with D possibly matching TRBD1 (6 bases). CDR1 and CDR2 from the germline V gene are DFQATT and SNEGSKA (reference sequence). Trimming took 0 bases from V and 7 from J, leaving 13 bases between them. The CDR3 length is 14 residues. CDR3 nucleotide sequence: TGCAGTGCTAGAGAATCACAGGGTGAACAGCCCCAGCATTTT. Amino acids: CSARESQGEQPQHF.

The chain links TRBV14 to TRBJ2-7; D is ambiguous. V lost 1 base and J lost 4, with 8 bases in between. CDR1 SGHDN and CDR2 FVKESK come from the germline V gene. The CDR3 covers 13 residues. Here the CDR3 reads CASSQVYPYEQYF. As DNA, the CDR3 is TGTGCCAGCAGCCAAGTCTACCCTTACGAGCAGTACTTC.

This clonotype was recorded a few times. The chain recombines TRBV6-1 with TRBJ2-1; D perhaps matches TRBD2 (6 bases). CDR1 MNHNS and CDR2 SASEGT come from the germline V gene. Trimming took 6 bases from V and 10 from J, leaving 10 bases between them. CDR3 length: 11 residues. As DNA, the CDR3 is TGTGCCAGCAGGGACTATTCAGAGCAGTTCTTC. It codes for CASRDYSEQFF.

This clonotype has just a few counts. The chain has TRBV12-3 or TRBV12-4 and TRBJ2-6; D tentatively fits TRBD1 or TRBD2 (5 bases each). Between the trimmed V and J ends, which lost 1 base and 4 bases, there was a span of 8 bases. This CDR3 has 15 residues. The CDR3, as DNA: TGTGCCAGCAGTTTAGGGGGGAGAGGGGCCAACGTCCTGACTTTC. This translates into CASSLGGRGANVLTF.

This clonotype was detected only a few times. CDR3 sequence reads: CASSKDPGNTIYF. For the CDR3, the DNA is TGTGCCAGCAGCAAAGACCCTGGAAACACCATATATTTT. The chain couples TRBV25-1 to TRBJ1-3; D remains unclear. Deletions cut 6 bases from V and 2 bases from J, with 8 bases between. CDR3 length: 13 amino acids. Germline CDR1 MGHDK, CDR2 SYGVNS.

This clonotype was recorded a few times. The chain is built from TRBV27 and TRBJ2-1; TRBD2 matches 10 bases. Germline CDR1 MNHEY, CDR2 SMNVEV (reference sequence). Trimming cost V 0 bases and J 6 bases; bases outside gene matches: 5. The CDR3 is 16 amino acids. The DNA of the CDR3 is TGTGCCAGCAGTTTATCGTGGGGACTAGCGCGCAATGAGCAGTTCTTC. This encodes CASSLSWGLARNEQFF.

The table lists this clonotype with a few counts. The J gene is TRBJ1-6, the V gene TRBV7-9, with TRBD1 matching over 9 bases. Germline V gives CDR1 SEHNR, CDR2 FQNEAQ (reference sequence). The CDR3 runs to 17 residues. V lost 5 bases and J lost 5; bases outside the gene matches: 10. This chain's CDR3 is CASSLDRGANHNSPLHF. The CDR3 DNA follows: TGTGCCAGCAGCCTCGACAGGGGGGCCAACCATAATTCACCCCTCCACTTT.